This T cell receptor (beta chain) derives from a study of shared clonotypes between healthy human individuals. The study's findings and limits: There were few donors, and this limited the genetic and exposure-history diversity represented.

Concerning this clone itself: Its antigen remains unknown.

Germline CDR1 is SSHAT and CDR2 is FNYEAQ (reference sequence). V lost 3 bases to trimming and J lost 5 bases, with 11 bases between them. The CDR3 has 14 residues. At the deep level, the assay was run. Method: immunoSEQ multiplex PCR; TCRdb's copy keeps in-frame clones and lacks some. Of fewer than 850,000 clones listed, 90% were seen once; the top ten hold 34%. The material sequenced was memory CD8+ T cells from PBMCs. The subset was: CD45RO+ cells pooled with CCR7-negative TemRA cells. The TCR was taken from a man aged 18 to 30 in good health. Some clones in this sample may be carry-over from other donors' samples. The chain has TRBV7-7 and TRBJ2-1; TRBD1 might be the D (5 bases). The CDR3: CASSLGQPDNEQFF. The CDR3 DNA reads TGTGCCAGCAGCTTGGGGCAGCCCGACAATGAGCAGTTCTTC.